Here is one T cell receptor beta chain with its context. Its antigen is not identified. The CDR3 runs 14 residues. Germline CDR1 and CDR2: WSHSY and SAAADI. V lost 10 bases, J lost 6 bases, and 9 bases stayed unmatched. The data were obtained in a study of shared clonotypes between healthy human individuals. Study results and limitations: Large depth notwithstanding, sorted-subset sequencing proved incomplete by rarefaction. The donor pool, a small one, limited the genetic and exposure-history diversity represented.

In the original workflow: ImmunoSEQ output held junction-only sequences without quality scores, so filtering differed. Clones were read by immunoSEQ multiplex PCR, and TCRdb kept only the in-frame ones, dropping some. That table furnishes V, J and clone size, whereas the DNA furnished D and trimming. The sample lists about 1.1 million clones, about 84% occurring once. The specimen was memory CD4+ T cells from PBMCs. Subset: CD45RA-negative fraction. This clonotype was obtained from a man aged 18 to 30 in good health. Some clones in this sample may be carry-over from other donors' samples. This chain joins TRBV10-2 and TRBJ2-7; 13 bases are a match to TRBD2. CDR3 amino acids: CATSRTSGSPEQYF. In nucleotides, the CDR3 is TGCGCCACCAGCCGGACTAGCGGGAGCCCCGAGCAGTACTTC.